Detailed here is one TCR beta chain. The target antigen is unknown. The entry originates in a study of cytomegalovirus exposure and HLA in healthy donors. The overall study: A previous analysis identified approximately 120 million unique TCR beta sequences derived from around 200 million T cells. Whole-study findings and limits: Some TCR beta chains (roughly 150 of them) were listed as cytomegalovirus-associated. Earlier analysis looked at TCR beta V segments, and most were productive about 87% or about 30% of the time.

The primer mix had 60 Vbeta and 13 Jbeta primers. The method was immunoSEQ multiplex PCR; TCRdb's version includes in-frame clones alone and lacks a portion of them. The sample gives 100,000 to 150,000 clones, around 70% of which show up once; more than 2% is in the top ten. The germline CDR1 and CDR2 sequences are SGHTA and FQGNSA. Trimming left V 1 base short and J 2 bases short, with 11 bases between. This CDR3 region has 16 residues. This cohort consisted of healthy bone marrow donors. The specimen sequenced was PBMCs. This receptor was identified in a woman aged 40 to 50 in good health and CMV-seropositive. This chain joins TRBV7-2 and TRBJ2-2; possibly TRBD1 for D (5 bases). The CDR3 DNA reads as TGTGCCAGCAGCTTAGGGTCCGGACAAAACACCGGGGAGCTGTTTTTT. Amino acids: CASSLGSGQNTGELFF. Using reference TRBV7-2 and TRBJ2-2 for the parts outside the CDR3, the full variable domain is GAGVSQSPSNKVTEKGKDVELRCDPISGHTALYWYRQSLGQGLEFLIYFQGNSAPDKSGLPSDRFSAERTGGSVSTLTIQRTQQEDSAVYLCASSLGSGQNTGELFFGEGSRLTVL.